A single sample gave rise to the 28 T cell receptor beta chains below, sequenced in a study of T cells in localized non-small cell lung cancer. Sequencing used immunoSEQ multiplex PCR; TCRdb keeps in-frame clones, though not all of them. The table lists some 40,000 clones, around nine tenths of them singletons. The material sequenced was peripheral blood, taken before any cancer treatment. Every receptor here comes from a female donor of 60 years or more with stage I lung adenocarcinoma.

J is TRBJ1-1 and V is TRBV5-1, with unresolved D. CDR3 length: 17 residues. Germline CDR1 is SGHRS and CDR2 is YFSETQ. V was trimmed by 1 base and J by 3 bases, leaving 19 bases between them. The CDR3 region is CASSLSPVGRSDTEAFF. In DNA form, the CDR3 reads TGCGCCAGCAGCTTGTCCCCCGTAGGACGGTCGGACACTGAAGCTTTCTTT.

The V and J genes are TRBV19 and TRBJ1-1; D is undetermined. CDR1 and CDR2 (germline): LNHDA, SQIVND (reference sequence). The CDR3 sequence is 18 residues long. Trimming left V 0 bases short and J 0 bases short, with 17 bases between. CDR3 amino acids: CASSIDPPGRRMNTEAFF. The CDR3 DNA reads TGTGCCAGTAGTATAGATCCCCCCGGCAGGCGAATGAACACTGAAGCTTTCTTT. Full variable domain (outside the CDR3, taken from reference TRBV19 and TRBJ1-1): DGGITQSPKYLFRKEGQNVTLSCEQNLNHDAMYWYRQDPGQGLRLIYYSQIVNDFQKGDIAEGYSVSREKKESFPLTVTSAQKNPTAFYLCASSIDPPGRRMNTEAFFGQGTRLTVV.

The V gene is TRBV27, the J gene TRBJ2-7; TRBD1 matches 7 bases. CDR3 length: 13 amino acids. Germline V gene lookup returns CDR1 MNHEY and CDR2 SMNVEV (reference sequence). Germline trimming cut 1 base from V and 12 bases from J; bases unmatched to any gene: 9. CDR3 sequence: CASSLLGRGTLYV. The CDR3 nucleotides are TGTGCCAGCAGTTTATTGGGCAGGGGGACGTTGTACGTC.

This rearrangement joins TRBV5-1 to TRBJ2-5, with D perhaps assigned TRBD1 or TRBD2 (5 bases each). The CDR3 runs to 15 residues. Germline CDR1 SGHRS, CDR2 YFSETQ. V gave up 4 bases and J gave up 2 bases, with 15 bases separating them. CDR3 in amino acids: CASSPGTSIQETQYF. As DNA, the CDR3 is TGCGCCAGCAGCCCGGGGACGAGCATTCAAGAGACCCAGTACTTC.

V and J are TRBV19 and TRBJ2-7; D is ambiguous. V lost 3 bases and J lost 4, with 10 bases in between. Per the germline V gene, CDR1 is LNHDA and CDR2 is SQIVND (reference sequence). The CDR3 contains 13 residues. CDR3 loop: CASSIVPGYEQYF. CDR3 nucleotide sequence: TGTGCCAGTAGTATCGTTCCTGGGTACGAGCAGTACTTC.

CDR3 sequence: CASSLSGKATDTQYF. The CDR3 DNA follows: TGTGCCAGCAGTTTATCCGGGAAGGCCACAGATACGCAGTATTTT. V usage is TRBV27 and J usage is TRBJ2-3; TRBD2 is a possible D gene (5 bases). Trimming removed 0 bases from V and 2 bases from J, with 9 bases in between. The CDR3 runs to 15 residues. Germline assignment: CDR1 MNHEY and CDR2 SMNVEV (reference sequence).

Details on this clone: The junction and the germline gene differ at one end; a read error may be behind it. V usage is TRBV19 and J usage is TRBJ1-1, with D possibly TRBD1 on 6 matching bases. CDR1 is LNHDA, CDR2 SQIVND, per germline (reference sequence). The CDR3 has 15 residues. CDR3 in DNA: TGTGCCAGTAGGATAGGACAGACTATGAACACTGAAGCTTTCTTT. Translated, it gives CASRIGQTMNTEAFF.

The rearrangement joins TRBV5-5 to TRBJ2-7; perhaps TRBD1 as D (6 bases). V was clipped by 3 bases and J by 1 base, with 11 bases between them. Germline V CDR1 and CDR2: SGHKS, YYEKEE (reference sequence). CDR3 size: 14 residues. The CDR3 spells CASSYRVSSYEQYF. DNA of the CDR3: TGTGCCAGCAGCTACAGGGTTTCTTCCTACGAGCAGTACTTC.

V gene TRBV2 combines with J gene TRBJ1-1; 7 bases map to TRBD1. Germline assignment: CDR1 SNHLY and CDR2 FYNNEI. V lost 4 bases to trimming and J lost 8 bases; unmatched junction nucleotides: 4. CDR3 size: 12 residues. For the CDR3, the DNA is TGTGCCAGCAGTGGAGGGGGCGCCGAAGCTTTCTTT. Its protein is CASSGGGAEAFF.

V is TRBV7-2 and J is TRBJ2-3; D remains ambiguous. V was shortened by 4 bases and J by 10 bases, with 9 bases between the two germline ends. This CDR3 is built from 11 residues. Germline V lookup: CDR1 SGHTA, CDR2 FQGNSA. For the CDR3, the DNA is TGTGCCAGCAGCTCCGGTTCGGCGCAGTATTTT. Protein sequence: CASSSGSAQYF.

CDR3 sequence (DNA): TGTGCCAGTAGTGTGTTCAGGGGTTGGACGAACACTGAAGCTTTCTTT. Translation: CASSVFRGWTNTEAFF. The chain employs TRBV19 and TRBJ1-1; tentatively, D is TRBD1 (6 bases). Between the trimmed V and J ends, which lost 5 bases and 1 base, there was a span of 17 bases. CDR3 size: 16 residues. CDR1 is LNHDA and CDR2 is SQIVND in the germline V gene (reference sequence).

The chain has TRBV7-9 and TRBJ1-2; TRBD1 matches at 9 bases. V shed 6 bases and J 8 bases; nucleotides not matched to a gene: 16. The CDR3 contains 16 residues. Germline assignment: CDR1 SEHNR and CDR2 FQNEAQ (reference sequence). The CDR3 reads CASSRPGTGLLYGYTF. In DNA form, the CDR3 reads TGTGCCAGCAGTCGTCCCGGGACAGGGTTACTCTACGGCTACACCTTC.

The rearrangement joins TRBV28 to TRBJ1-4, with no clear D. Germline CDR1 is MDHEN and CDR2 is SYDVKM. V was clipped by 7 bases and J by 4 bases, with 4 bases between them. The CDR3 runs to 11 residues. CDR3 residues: CASKGNEKLFF. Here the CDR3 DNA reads TGTGCCAGCAAGGGTAATGAAAAACTGTTTTTT.

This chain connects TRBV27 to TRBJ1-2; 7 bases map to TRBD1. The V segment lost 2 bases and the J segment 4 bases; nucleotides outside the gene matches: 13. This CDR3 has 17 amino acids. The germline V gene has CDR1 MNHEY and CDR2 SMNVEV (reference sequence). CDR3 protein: CASSLGTGVTSLYGYTF. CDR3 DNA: TGTGCCAGCAGTTTAGGAACAGGGGTAACTTCCCTCTATGGCTACACCTTC.

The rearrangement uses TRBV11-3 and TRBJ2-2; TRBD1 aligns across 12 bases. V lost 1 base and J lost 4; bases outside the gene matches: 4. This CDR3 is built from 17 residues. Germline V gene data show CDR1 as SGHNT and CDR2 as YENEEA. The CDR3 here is CASSLGGTGGITGELFF. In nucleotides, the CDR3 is TGTGCCAGCAGCTTAGGGGGGACAGGGGGCATCACCGGGGAGCTGTTTTTT.

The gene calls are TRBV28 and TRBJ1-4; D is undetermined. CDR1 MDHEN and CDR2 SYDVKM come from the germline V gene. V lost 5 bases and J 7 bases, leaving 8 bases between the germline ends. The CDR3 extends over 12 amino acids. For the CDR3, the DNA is TGTGCCAGCAGTCTTGCGTCTGAAAAACTGTTTTTT. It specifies CASSLASEKLFF.

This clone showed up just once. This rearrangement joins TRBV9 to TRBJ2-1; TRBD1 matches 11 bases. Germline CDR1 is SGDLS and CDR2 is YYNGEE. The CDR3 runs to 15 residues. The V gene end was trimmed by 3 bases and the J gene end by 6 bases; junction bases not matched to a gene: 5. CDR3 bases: TGTGCCAGCAGCGCGGGACAGGGGGTTCTCAATGAGCAGTTCTTC. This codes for CASSAGQGVLNEQFF.

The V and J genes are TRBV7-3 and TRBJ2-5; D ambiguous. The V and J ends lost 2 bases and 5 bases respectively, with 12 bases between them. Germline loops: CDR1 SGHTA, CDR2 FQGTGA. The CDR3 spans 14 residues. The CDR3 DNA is TGTGCCAGCAGCTTATTGCACTCCAGCGAGACCCAGTACTTC. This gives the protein CASSLLHSSETQYF.

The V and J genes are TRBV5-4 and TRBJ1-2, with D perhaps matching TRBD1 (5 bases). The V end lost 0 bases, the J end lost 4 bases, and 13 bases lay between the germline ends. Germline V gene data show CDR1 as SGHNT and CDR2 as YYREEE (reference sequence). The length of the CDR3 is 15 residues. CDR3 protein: CASSLARRVVYGYTF. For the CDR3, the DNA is TGTGCCAGCAGCTTGGCCCGCAGGGTGGTCTATGGCTACACCTTC.

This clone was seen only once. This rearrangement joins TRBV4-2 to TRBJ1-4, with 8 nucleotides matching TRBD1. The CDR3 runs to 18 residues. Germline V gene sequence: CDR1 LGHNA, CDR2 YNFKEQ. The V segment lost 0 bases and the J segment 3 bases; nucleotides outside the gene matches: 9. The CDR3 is CASSQDTLLQGANEKLFF. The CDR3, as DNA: TGTGCCAGCAGCCAAGATACCCTGCTACAGGGGGCTAATGAAAAACTGTTTTTT.

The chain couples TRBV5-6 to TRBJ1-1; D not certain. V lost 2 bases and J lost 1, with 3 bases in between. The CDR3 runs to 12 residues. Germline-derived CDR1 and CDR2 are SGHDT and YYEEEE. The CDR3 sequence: CASSLKNTEAFF. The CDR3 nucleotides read TGTGCCAGCAGCTTAAAGAACACTGAAGCTTTCTTT. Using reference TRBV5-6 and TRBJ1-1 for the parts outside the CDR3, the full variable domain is DAGVTQSPTHLIKTRGQQVTLRCSPKSGHDTVSWYQQALGQGPQFIFQYYEEEERQRGNFPDRFSGHQFPNYSSELNVNALLLGDSALYLCASSLKNTEAFFGQGTRLTVV.

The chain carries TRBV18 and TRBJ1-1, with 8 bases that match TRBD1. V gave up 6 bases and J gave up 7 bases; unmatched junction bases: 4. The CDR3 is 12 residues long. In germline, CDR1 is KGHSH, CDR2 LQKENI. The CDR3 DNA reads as TGTGCCAGCTCGACCGGACAGGGTGAAGCTTTCTTT. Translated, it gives CASSTGQGEAFF.

The CDR3 DNA follows: TGTGCCAGCAGGGATAGGGACCGCGGAGGGGGCTACACCTTC. Residues: CASRDRDRGGGYTF. The chain links TRBV2 to TRBJ1-2; weak D call: TRBD1 (5 bases). The CDR3 spans 14 residues. Trimming took off 6 bases at V and 8 bases at J, with 19 bases between the two ends. Germline V gene lookup returns CDR1 SNHLY and CDR2 FYNNEI.

The CDR3 region has the DNA TGTGCCAGCAGTTTGGTCGACAGGGAGGGCACTGAAGCTTTCTTT. Residues: CASSLVDREGTEAFF. The chain couples TRBV28 to TRBJ1-1; 7 nucleotides align to TRBD1. Trimming at V came to 3 bases and at J to 4 bases, leaving 8 bases not matched to a gene. The CDR3 extends over 15 amino acids. CDR1 MDHEN and CDR2 SYDVKM come from the germline V gene.

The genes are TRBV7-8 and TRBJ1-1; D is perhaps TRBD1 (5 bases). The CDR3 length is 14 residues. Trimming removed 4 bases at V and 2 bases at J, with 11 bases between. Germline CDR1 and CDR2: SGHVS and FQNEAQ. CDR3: CASSSRQPNTEAFF. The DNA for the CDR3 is TGTGCCAGCAGCTCCAGACAGCCAAACACTGAAGCTTTCTTT.

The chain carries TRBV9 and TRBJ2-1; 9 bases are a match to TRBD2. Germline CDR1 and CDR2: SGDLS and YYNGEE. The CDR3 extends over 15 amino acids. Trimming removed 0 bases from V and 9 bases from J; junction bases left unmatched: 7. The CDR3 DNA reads TGTGCCAGCAGCGTAGATGGCGGGGGGGAGCTTGAGCAGTTCTTC. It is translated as CASSVDGGGELEQFF.

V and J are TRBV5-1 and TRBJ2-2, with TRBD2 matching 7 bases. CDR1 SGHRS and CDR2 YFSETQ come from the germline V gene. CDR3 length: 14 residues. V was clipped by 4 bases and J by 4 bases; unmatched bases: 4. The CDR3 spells CASSGRGRTGELFF. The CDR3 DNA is TGCGCCAGCAGCGGGAGGGGCCGCACCGGGGAGCTGTTTTTT.

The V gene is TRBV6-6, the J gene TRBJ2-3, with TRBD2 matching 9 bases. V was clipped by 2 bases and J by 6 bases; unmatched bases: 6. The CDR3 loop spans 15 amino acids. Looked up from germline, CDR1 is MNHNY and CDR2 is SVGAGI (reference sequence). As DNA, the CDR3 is TGTGCCAGCAGTTACGTGGCTAGCGGGGTTGATACGCAGTATTTT. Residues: CASSYVASGVDTQYF.